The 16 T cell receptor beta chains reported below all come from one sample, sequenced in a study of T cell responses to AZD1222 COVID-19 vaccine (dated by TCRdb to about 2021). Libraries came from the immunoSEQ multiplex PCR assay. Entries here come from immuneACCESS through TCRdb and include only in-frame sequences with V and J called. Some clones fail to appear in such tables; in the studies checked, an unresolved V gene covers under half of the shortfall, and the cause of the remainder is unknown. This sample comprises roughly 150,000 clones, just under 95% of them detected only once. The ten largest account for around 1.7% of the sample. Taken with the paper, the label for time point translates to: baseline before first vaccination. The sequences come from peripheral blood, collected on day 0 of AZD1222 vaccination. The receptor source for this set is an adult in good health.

The DNA for the CDR3 is TGTGCCAGCAGCTTCGACAGAACGAACACTGAAGCTTTCTTT. Amino acid sequence: CASSFDRTNTEAFF. The rearrangement joins TRBV5-4 to TRBJ1-1; possible D gene TRBD1, 5 bases. Germline values: CDR1 SGHNT, CDR2 YYREEE (reference sequence). V gave up 2 bases and J gave up 1 base, with 9 bases separating them. CDR3 length: 14 residues.

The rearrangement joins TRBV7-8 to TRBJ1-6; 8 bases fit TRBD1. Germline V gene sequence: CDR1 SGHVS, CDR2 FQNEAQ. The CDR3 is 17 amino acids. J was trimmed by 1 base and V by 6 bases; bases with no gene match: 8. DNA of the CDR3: TGTGCCAGCAGTCTTACAGGGGGTGTATCCTATAATTCACCCCTCCACTTT. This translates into CASSLTGGVSYNSPLHF.

The CDR3 region is CAWSGGGYNQPQHF. CDR3 in DNA: TGTGCCTGGAGCGGGGGGGGCTACAATCAGCCCCAGCATTTT. The rearrangement links TRBV30 to TRBJ1-5; possible D gene TRBD1, 6 bases. Germline V gives CDR1 GTSNPN, CDR2 SVGIG (reference sequence). This CDR3 is 14 amino acids long. Trimming took off 3 bases at V and 3 bases at J, with 12 bases between the two ends.

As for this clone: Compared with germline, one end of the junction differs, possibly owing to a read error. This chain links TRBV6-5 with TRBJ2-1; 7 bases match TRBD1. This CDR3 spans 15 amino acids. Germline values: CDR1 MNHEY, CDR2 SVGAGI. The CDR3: CASSHSGTDYNEQFF. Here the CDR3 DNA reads TGTGCCAGCAGTCACTCCGGGACAGACTACAATGAGCAGTTCTTC.

DNA of the CDR3: TGCGCCAGCAGTGGGGCCCTCCGCTACTTC. It is translated as CASSGALRYF. The chain uses TRBV10-1 and TRBJ2-5; D remains unclear. CDR1 is WNHNN, CDR2 SYGVQD, per germline (reference sequence). V lost 4 bases, J lost 14 bases, and 11 bases lay in between. The CDR3 length is 10 residues.

The CDR3 spells CSARSDRVINEQFF. In DNA, the CDR3 is TGCAGCGCCCGCTCGGACAGGGTAATCAATGAGCAGTTCTTC. The chain carries TRBV29-1 and TRBJ2-1; 8 positions match TRBD1. The CDR3 is made up of 14 amino acids. Germline V gives CDR1 SQVTM, CDR2 ANQGSEA. V lost 7 bases, J lost 6 bases, and 11 bases stayed unmatched.

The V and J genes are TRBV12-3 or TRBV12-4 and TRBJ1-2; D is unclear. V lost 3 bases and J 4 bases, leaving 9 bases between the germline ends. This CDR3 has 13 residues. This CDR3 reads CASSLTDFYGYTF. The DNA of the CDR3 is TGTGCCAGCAGTTTGACTGACTTCTATGGCTACACCTTC.

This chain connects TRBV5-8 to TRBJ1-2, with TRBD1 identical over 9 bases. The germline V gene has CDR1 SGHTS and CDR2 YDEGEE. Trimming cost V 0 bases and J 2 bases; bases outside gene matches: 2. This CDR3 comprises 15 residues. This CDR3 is CASSLGTGGNYGYTF. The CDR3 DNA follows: TGTGCCAGCAGCTTGGGCACAGGGGGCAACTATGGCTACACCTTC.

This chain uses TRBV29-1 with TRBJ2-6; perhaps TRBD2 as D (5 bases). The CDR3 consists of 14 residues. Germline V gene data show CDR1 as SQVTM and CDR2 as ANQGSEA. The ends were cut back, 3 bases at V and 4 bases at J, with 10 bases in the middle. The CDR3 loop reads CSVDEGQGANVLTF. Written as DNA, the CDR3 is TGCAGCGTTGACGAGGGCCAGGGGGCCAACGTCCTGACTTTC.

The CDR3 region is CAISESFEQYF. In DNA form, the CDR3 reads TGTGCCATCAGTGAGTCGTTTGAGCAGTACTTC. This chain joins TRBV10-3 and TRBJ2-7; D is undetermined. The CDR3 loop spans 11 amino acids. The germline V gene encodes CDR1 ENHRY and CDR2 SYGVKD. With 0 bases removed from V and 7 bases from J, the gap between germline ends came to 4 bases.

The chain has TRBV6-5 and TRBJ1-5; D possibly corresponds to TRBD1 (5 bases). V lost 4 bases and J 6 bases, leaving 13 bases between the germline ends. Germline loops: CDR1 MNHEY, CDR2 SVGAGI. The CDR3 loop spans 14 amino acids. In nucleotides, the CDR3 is TGTGCCAGCAGTTCCACAAGGGGTTCTCAGCCCCAGCATTTT. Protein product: CASSSTRGSQPQHF.

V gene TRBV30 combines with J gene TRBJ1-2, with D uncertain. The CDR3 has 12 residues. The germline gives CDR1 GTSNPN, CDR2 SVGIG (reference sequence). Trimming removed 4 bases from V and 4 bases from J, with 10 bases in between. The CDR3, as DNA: TGTGCCTGGAAAGGCTTGCCCTATGGCTACACCTTC. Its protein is CAWKGLPYGYTF.

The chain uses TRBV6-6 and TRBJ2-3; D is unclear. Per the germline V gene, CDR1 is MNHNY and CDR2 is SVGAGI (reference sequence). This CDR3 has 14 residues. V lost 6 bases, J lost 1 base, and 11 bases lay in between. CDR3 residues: CASRSGGRTDTQYF. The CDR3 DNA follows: TGTGCCAGCAGAAGTGGCGGACGCACAGATACGCAGTATTTT.

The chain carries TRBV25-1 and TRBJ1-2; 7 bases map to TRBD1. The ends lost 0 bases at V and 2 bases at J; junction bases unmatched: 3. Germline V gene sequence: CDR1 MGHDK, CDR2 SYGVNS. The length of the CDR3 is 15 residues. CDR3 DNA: TGTGCCAGCAGTGAATATGCGGGACAGAACTATGGCTACACCTTC. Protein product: CASSEYAGQNYGYTF.

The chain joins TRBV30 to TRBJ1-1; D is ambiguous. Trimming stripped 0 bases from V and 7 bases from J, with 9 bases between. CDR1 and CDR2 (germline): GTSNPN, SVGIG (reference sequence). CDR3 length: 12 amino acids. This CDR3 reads CAWSVWGFEAFF. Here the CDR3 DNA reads TGTGCCTGGAGTGTCTGGGGATTTGAAGCTTTCTTT.

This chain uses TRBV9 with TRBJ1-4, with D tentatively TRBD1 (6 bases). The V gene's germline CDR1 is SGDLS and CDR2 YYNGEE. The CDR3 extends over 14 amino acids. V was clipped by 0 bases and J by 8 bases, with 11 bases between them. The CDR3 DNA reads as TGTGCCAGCAGCGTAGGGCAGGGGTCGGAAAAACTGTTTTTT. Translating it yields CASSVGQGSEKLFF.